What follows are 14 T cell receptor beta chains derived from one specimen sequenced in a study of blood T cell repertoires in COVID-19. Profiled with immunoSEQ multiplex PCR; TCRdb holds only in-frame clones, not every one. Of around 80,000 clones in the sample, 80% to 90% were seen once. The sample was peripheral blood. The receptors derive from a woman at least 80 years old with active or convalescent COVID-19.

The V call is TRBV9, the J call TRBJ1-2, with D unclear. CDR1 and CDR2 from the germline V gene are SGDLS and YYNGEE. The CDR3 runs to 16 residues. The V gene lost 3 bases and the J gene lost 2 bases, with 17 bases spanning the gap. CDR3 DNA: TGTGCCAGCAGCGCCCAAATAGAAGTTCCAAACTATGGCTACACCTTC. Translation: CASSAQIEVPNYGYTF.

This clone was recorded only once. The chain recombines TRBV19 with TRBJ1-5; TRBD1 matches 7 bases. J lost 0 bases, V lost 7 bases, and 9 bases had no gene match. This CDR3 has 16 amino acids. The germline V gene has CDR1 LNHDA and CDR2 SQIVND (reference sequence). This chain's CDR3 is CASTPGGFSSNQPQHF. In DNA form, the CDR3 reads TGTGCCAGTACTCCAGGGGGATTCAGTAGCAATCAGCCCCAGCATTTT.

The chain is built from TRBV27 and TRBJ2-3, with 12 bases matching TRBD2. Germline CDR1 and CDR2: MNHEY and SMNVEV (reference sequence). This CDR3 comprises 15 residues. The trim removed 5 bases at V and 4 bases at J, leaving 4 bases unmatched. The CDR3 coding sequence is TGTGCCAGCAGTGGACTAGCGGGGATCGCAGATACGCAGTATTTT. Its protein is CASSGLAGIADTQYF.

The chain joins TRBV30 to TRBJ1-3, with 9 bases aligning to TRBD1. Germline V gives CDR1 GTSNPN, CDR2 SVGIG (reference sequence). The CDR3 covers 13 residues. The V and J ends lost 7 bases and 2 bases, in that order; junction bases with no gene match: 3. CDR3 sequence (DNA): TGTGCCTTGGGACAGGGAACTGGAAACACCATATATTTT. Residues: CALGQGTGNTIYF. The full variable domain, its missing parts supplied by reference TRBV30 and TRBJ1-3, is SQTIHQWPATLVQPVGSPLSLECTVEGTSNPNLYWYRQAAGRGLQLLFYSVGIGQISSEVPQNLSASRPQDRQFILSSKKLLLSDSGFYLCALGQGTGNTIYFGEGSWLTVV.

The genes are TRBV6-5 and TRBJ1-2; TRBD1 aligns across 10 bases. The CDR3 totals 13 residues. The germline CDR1 and CDR2 sequences are MNHEY and SVGAGI. V lost 6 bases and J lost 6; bases outside the gene matches: 4. CDR3 residues: CASRGQGPNGYTF. The CDR3 DNA reads as TGTGCCAGCAGGGGACAGGGGCCGAATGGCTACACCTTC.

The CDR3 reads CASPASIGTGANQPQHF. In nucleotides, the CDR3 is TGTGCCAGTCCCGCTAGTATAGGAACAGGGGCTAATCAGCCCCAGCATTTT. The V and J genes are TRBV19 and TRBJ1-5; 7 bases are shared with TRBD1. The V and J ends lost 8 bases and 4 bases, in that order; junction bases with no gene match: 17. The length of the CDR3 is 17 residues. The germline V gene encodes CDR1 LNHDA and CDR2 SQIVND (reference sequence).

The chain uses TRBV7-8 and TRBJ2-3; 8 bases are shared with TRBD2. Germline V CDR1 and CDR2: SGHVS, FQNEAQ. This CDR3 spans 19 amino acids. V lost 3 bases, J lost 0 bases, and 14 bases stayed unmatched. This CDR3 is CASSFRSFGGRTSTDTQYF. The CDR3 DNA sequence: TGTGCCAGCAGCTTCCGGTCTTTTGGCGGGAGGACTAGCACAGATACGCAGTATTTT.

The rearrangement links TRBV7-2 to TRBJ1-2; D uncertain. This CDR3 is built from 13 residues. V was pared by 5 bases and J by 3 bases, with 10 bases between. Germline-derived CDR1 and CDR2 are SGHTA and FQGNSA. CDR3 region: CASSPAAYYGYTF. The CDR3 DNA reads TGTGCCAGCAGCCCTGCGGCATACTATGGCTACACCTTC.

V gene TRBV3-1 (or the pseudogene TRBV3-2) combines with J gene TRBJ2-5; D is unresolved. CDR1 and CDR2 from the germline V gene are LGHDT and YNNKEL (reference sequence). Trimming removed 4 bases from V and 4 bases from J, with 4 bases in between. The CDR3 sequence is 11 residues long. The CDR3 sequence: CASSRAETQYF. Here the CDR3 DNA reads TGTGCCAGCAGCCGCGCAGAGACCCAGTACTTC.

This chain connects TRBV27 to TRBJ1-6, with TRBD1 matching over 7 bases. This CDR3 contains 17 residues. V gave up 1 base and J gave up 9 bases; unmatched junction bases: 12. Germline CDR1 MNHEY, CDR2 SMNVEV (reference sequence). The CDR3 loop reads CASSLWTLTQGSSPLHF. The CDR3 bases are TGTGCCAGCAGTTTATGGACCTTGACACAGGGGAGTTCACCCCTCCACTTT.

The V call is TRBV4-1, the J call TRBJ2-7; D remains ambiguous. The length of the CDR3 is 16 residues. Trimming cost V 0 bases and J 6 bases, with 18 bases left between them. Germline CDR1 MGHRA, CDR2 YSYEKL. The CDR3 DNA reads as TGCGCCAGCAGCCAAGATCCGGCTAGTCCCTTTTTCGAGCAGTACTTC. Its protein product is CASSQDPASPFFEQYF.

J is TRBJ2-3 and V is TRBV11-2, with 7 nucleotides matching TRBD2. This CDR3 contains 16 residues. Germline V CDR1 and CDR2: SGHAT, FQNNGV. J gave up 1 base and V 5 bases, and 9 bases lay outside the gene matches. The chain's CDR3 is CASSPGVLAGTDTQYF. CDR3 bases: TGTGCCAGCAGCCCCGGAGTCCTAGCGGGCACAGATACGCAGTATTTT.

This chain uses TRBV7-2 with TRBJ2-5; D perhaps matches TRBD1 (5 bases). The V gene lost 2 bases and the J gene lost 0 bases, with 13 bases spanning the gap. The germline V gene has CDR1 SGHTA and CDR2 FQGNSA. This CDR3 region has 16 residues. CDR3 protein: CASSLIGAPYQETQYF. Here the CDR3 DNA reads TGTGCCAGCAGCTTAATAGGGGCCCCGTACCAAGAGACCCAGTACTTC.

The CDR3 DNA reads TGTGCCAGGGAAGAAGGGGTTACTGGAAACACCATATATTTT. Its translation is CAREEGVTGNTIYF. The chain employs TRBV2 and TRBJ1-3; tentatively, D is TRBD1 (5 bases). The CDR3 length is 14 residues. V was shortened by 9 bases and J by 2 bases, with 14 bases between the two germline ends. Germline-derived CDR1 and CDR2 are SNHLY and FYNNEI.